The sequence of this T cell receptor beta chain was determined in a study of CXCR3-negative and CXCR3-positive naive CD8 T cells. Study as a whole: The TRB read total, approximately 150 million, broke down to about 1.5 +/- 0.3 million reads per library. General study findings and limits: Comparably high diversity was seen in both naive subsets, and much lower diversity in memory CD8+ cells. CXCR3-positive naive cells carried more hydrophobic TRB CDR3s than CXCR3-negative naive cells did.

Details on this clonotype: Its target is not known.

The libraries of TRB cDNA were prepared using 5' RACE with UMI labels. TCRdb reanalyzed the 5' RACE reads, giving one entry per CDR3 protein sequence and no DNA. The sample data list 130,000 or so distinct CDR3 sequences. The CDR3 length is 14 residues. The germline gives CDR1 MDHEN, CDR2 SYDVKM. Sorts performed in triplicate captured over 250,000 cells each from every CD8+ T cell subset. This clonotype was sampled from a human donor in good health. Some clones in this sample may be carry-over from other donors' samples. The chain combines TRBV28 with TRBJ2-5; TCRdb's D gene call, TRBD1, goes unchecked for lack of DNA. The sequenced sample was naive CXCR3- CD8+ T cells from blood. Stated subset: CD45RO-CCR7+CD27+CD95- naive CD8+ T cells lacking CXCR3 (TNR3-). CDR3 region: CASSPRTSQETQYF.